This is a list of T cell receptor beta chains from one sample in a study of cytomegalovirus exposure and HLA in healthy donors. Assay used: immunoSEQ multiplex PCR; TCRdb lists only in-frame clones, some missing. The sample carries 100,000 to 150,000 clones, about 81% recorded once. Source material: PBMCs. The receptors originated from a young woman in good health and CMV-seronegative. Each CDR3 is given without its conserved first and last residue. Each record gives: CDR3 length, V gene, clone size, J gene, CDR3 protein. The listing skips clone size in some rows; elsewhere it reads once, few, many or a size class.

CDR3 length: 12; V gene: TRBV14; clone size: -; J gene: TRBJ2-7; CDR3 protein: ASSQDVRLAGQS
CDR3 length: 13; V gene: TRBV4-1; clone size: -; J gene: TRBJ1-1; CDR3 protein: ASSQDPPGNTEAF
CDR3 length: 10; V gene: TRBV5-6; clone size: -; J gene: TRBJ2-1; CDR3 protein: ASSYAGVPQF
CDR3 length: 10; V gene: TRBV30; clone size: -; J gene: TRBJ1-3; CDR3 protein: AWRSGGNTIY
CDR3 length: 14; V gene: TRBV7-2; clone size: -; J gene: TRBJ1-4; CDR3 protein: ASSLRSGGRDEKLF
CDR3 length: 13; V gene: TRBV2; clone size: -; J gene: TRBJ2-3; CDR3 protein: ASSPDRARGDTQY
CDR3 length: 14; V gene: TRBV5-6; clone size: few; J gene: TRBJ1-6; CDR3 protein: ASSPGGQVNNSPLH
CDR3 length: 14; V gene: TRBV6-6; clone size: -; J gene: TRBJ2-1; CDR3 protein: ASSYPVAGDRNEQF
CDR3 length: 14; V gene: TRBV4-3; clone size: few; J gene: TRBJ2-7; CDR3 protein: ASSQDQGSGSYEQY
CDR3 length: 13; V gene: TRBV6-1; clone size: once; J gene: TRBJ2-7; CDR3 protein: ASILSGTSAYEQY
CDR3 length: 13; V gene: TRBV7-9; clone size: -; J gene: TRBJ1-1; CDR3 protein: ASSLGGRRNTEAF
CDR3 length: 12; V gene: TRBV7-9; clone size: -; J gene: TRBJ1-4; CDR3 protein: ASGPRATNEKLF
CDR3 length: 12; V gene: TRBV30; clone size: -; J gene: TRBJ1-2; CDR3 protein: AWKTPGLPRGYT
CDR3 length: 15; V gene: TRBV4-1; clone size: -; J gene: TRBJ2-1; CDR3 protein: ASSHALALSSYNEQF
CDR3 length: 11; V gene: TRBV15; clone size: -; J gene: TRBJ1-5; CDR3 protein: ATSRAGDQPQH
CDR3 length: 11; V gene: TRBV5-6; clone size: -; J gene: TRBJ1-1; CDR3 protein: ASSIRGRTEAF
CDR3 length: 15; V gene: TRBV4-1; clone size: once; J gene: TRBJ2-2; CDR3 protein: ASSRGQGADYTGELF
CDR3 length: 14; V gene: TRBV9; clone size: -; J gene: TRBJ1-1; CDR3 protein: ASSAGQGESNTEAF